This T cell receptor beta chain comes out of a study of blood T cells in healthy people across ages. This clonotype was detected ten times or more. Its antigen remains unknown. Combining a sample-barcoded 5' primer with a J-beta primer mix, a second PCR ran for roughly 7 to 11 cycles. MiXCR, applied by TCRdb to the 5' RACE reads, yields one record per CDR3 protein. The data contain hundreds of thousands of distinct CDR3 sequences, 20% to 25% of them singletons. General observations from the study: Shifts in expanded clonotypes may have been confounded by donor CMV status, which was unknown. No conclusive comparison of naive versus antigen-experienced cells was possible with unsorted PBMCs.

V gave up 2 bases and J gave up 11 bases, with 9 bases separating them. The CDR3 runs to 11 residues. Peripheral blood from each donor was collected in a volume of 8 to 10 milliliters. Separately, the same data were catalogued under a study of T cells of mothers and their children.

Sequenced input: blood. The genes are TRBV12-3 or TRBV12-4 and TRBJ1-1; D call uncertain. The receptor's source is a boy between 10 and 17 years old in good health. This CDR3 is CASSLIGEAFF. The CDR3 region has the DNA TGTGCCAGCAGTTTAATCGGGGAGGCTTTCTTT.